This is a list of T cell receptor beta chains from one sample in a study of T cells in Graves' hyperthyroidism and ophthalmopathy. MiXCR, applied by TCRdb to the multiplex PCR reads, yields one record per CDR3 protein. Here the sample spans 370,000 or so distinct CDR3 sequences, roughly 25% being singletons. The specimen sequenced was blood. These TCRs come from a man aged 50-59 years with Graves' hyperthyroidism. CDR3s include the opening cysteine and the closing phenylalanine or tryptophan. D genes are given only for firm matches. The size of a clone is reported for some rows only, either as once, few or many, or as a class for expanded clones.

J gene | V gene | D gene | clone size | CDR3 protein | CDR3 DNA
TRBJ2-3 | TRBV24-1 | NA | few | CATSEPTQGRADTQYF | TGTGCCACCAGTGAGCCAACGCAGGGGAGAGCAGATACGCAGTATTTT
TRBJ2-5 | TRBV29-1 | NA | NA | CSVQGLVETQYF | TGCAGCGTCCAGGGTTTAGTGGAGACCCAGTACTTC
TRBJ2-3 | TRBV7-2 | NA | NA | CASSLDHRDPDPEASTDTQYF | TGTGCCAGCAGCTTAGACCACCGGGACCCAGATCCGGAAGCTAGCACAGATACGCAGTATTTT
TRBJ1-1 | TRBV19 | NA | NA | CASSMDQINTEAFF | TGTGCCAGTAGTATGGACCAGATTAACACTGAAGCTTTCTTT
TRBJ2-5 | TRBV9 | NA | NA | CASSVEVQETQYF | TGTGCCAGCAGCGTAGAAGTCCAAGAGACCCAGTACTTC
TRBJ2-7 | TRBV11-2 | NA | many | CASSPWTASYEQYF | TGTGCCAGCAGCCCATGGACCGCCTCCTACGAGCAGTACTTC
TRBJ1-4 | TRBV9 | NA | few | CASSFGSSAYEKLFF | TGTGCCAGCAGCTTCGGATCATCGGCGTATGAAAAACTGTTTTTT
TRBJ2-1 | TRBV20-1 | NA | many | CSASATDRNYYNEQFF | TGCAGTGCTAGCGCCACGGACAGAAATTACTACAATGAGCAGTTCTTC
TRBJ1-1 | TRBV11-2 | TRBD1 | NA | CASSPRGPQGAGAFF | TGTGCCAGCAGCCCCCGTGGTCCACAGGGGGCTGGGGCTTTCTTT
TRBJ2-2 | TRBV25-1 | TRBD1 | NA | CASSDDREANTGELFF | TGTGCCAGCAGTGACGACAGGGAAGCGAACACCGGGGAGCTGTTTTTT
TRBJ2-1 | TRBV11-3 | NA | many | CASSLGSGVHEQFF | TGTGCCAGCAGCTTAGGGTCGGGGGTGCATGAGCAGTTCTTC
TRBJ2-1 | TRBV6-1 | NA | NA | CASTPRAAYNEQFF | TGTGCCAGCACCCCGCGGGCAGCCTACAATGAGCAGTTCTTC
TRBJ2-2 | TRBV30 | NA | NA | CAWSVGGMGGELFF | TGTGCCTGGAGTGTAGGCGGGATGGGCGGGGAGCTGTTTTTT
TRBJ1-4 | TRBV2 | NA | few | CASTLSGTTNEKLFF | TGTGCCAGCACCCTTTCCGGTACAACTAATGAAAAACTGTTTTTT
TRBJ2-5 | TRBV30 | NA | few | CAWSKGEETQYF | TGTGCCTGGAGTAAAGGGGAAGAGACCCAGTACTTC